These T cell receptor beta chains were read from a single sample in a study of blood T cell repertoires in COVID-19. Profiling relied on immunoSEQ multiplex PCR, and the TCRdb table lists in-frame clones only, not all of them. The sample carries roughly 58,000 clones, roughly 83% recorded once. The sequencing sample was made of peripheral blood. These receptors were collected from a man between 65 and 85 years old with active COVID-19. The CDR3 runs from the conserved cysteine through the conserved F or W. D genes are given only for firm matches. Clone size appears in some rows only: once, few, many, or a class for an expanded clone.

-	TRBJ1-2	-	TRBV7-8	CASSSISTINYGYTF	TGTGCCAGCAGCTCAATATCGACAATAAACTATGGCTACACCTTC
TRBD1	TRBJ2-7	-	TRBV4-3	CASSQGTGLYEQYF	TGCGCCAGCAGCCAGGGGACAGGGCTCTACGAGCAGTACTTC
-	TRBJ2-3	-	TRBV7-2	CASSPPLVTDTQYF	TGTGCCAGCAGCCCCCCCCTAGTCACAGATACGCAGTATTTT
-	TRBJ1-1	-	TRBV6-2/TRBV6-3	CASGSGGTEAFF	TGTGCCAGCGGTTCGGGGGGCACTGAAGCTTTCTTT
TRBD1	TRBJ1-1	-	TRBV19	CASTGQGARGTEAFF	TGTGCCAGCACGGGACAGGGGGCGCGTGGCACTGAAGCTTTCTTT
TRBD2	TRBJ2-3	few	TRBV9	CASSFFTGTSQDTQYF	TGTGCCAGCAGCTTTTTTACCGGGACTAGCCAAGATACGCAGTATTTT
TRBD1	TRBJ2-1	once	TRBV9	CASSVAQGQGASNEQFF	TGTGCCAGCAGCGTAGCTCAGGGACAGGGGGCATCCAATGAGCAGTTCTTC
-	TRBJ2-2	-	TRBV10-3	CATRVTGELFF	TGTGCCACCCGCGTCACCGGGGAGCTGTTTTTT
TRBD1	TRBJ1-1	-	TRBV23-1	CASSQSRGLNRGEGEAFF	TGCGCCAGCAGTCAATCGAGAGGATTGAACAGGGGAGAAGGAGAAGCTTTCTTT
TRBD1	TRBJ1-1	-	TRBV5-1	CASSLAQGALTEAFF	TGCGCCAGCAGCTTGGCACAGGGGGCACTCACTGAAGCTTTCTTT
-	TRBJ1-6	few	TRBV10-3	CAISEGTYNSPLHF	TGTGCCATCAGTGAGGGCACCTATAATTCACCCCTCCACTTT
-	TRBJ1-2	-	TRBV6-6	CASGGQNYGYTF	TGTGCCAGCGGCGGGCAGAACTATGGCTACACCTTC
TRBD2	TRBJ2-7	-	TRBV6-6	CASSRDYSYEQYF	TGTGCCAGCAGCCGGGACTACTCCTACGAGCAGTACTTC
-	TRBJ1-5	once	TRBV6-2/TRBV6-3	CASSDSRKGLQPQHF	TGTGCCAGCAGTGACTCACGCAAGGGGCTTCAGCCCCAGCATTTT
-	TRBJ1-1	-	TRBV3-1/TRBV3-2	CASSLGGVTEAFF	TGTGCCAGCAGCCTGGGGGGTGTTACTGAAGCTTTCTTT
TRBD2	TRBJ2-5	-	TRBV4-2	CASSPGLAPETQYF	TGTGCCAGCAGCCCGGGACTAGCGCCAGAGACCCAGTACTTC
-	TRBJ1-5	-	TRBV27	CASSPGGNQPQHF	TGTGCCAGCAGCCCAGGTGGCAATCAGCCCCAGCATTTT
-	TRBJ2-5	-	TRBV7-9	CASSLDRAQETQYF	TGTGCCAGCAGCTTAGACAGGGCTCAAGAGACCCAGTACTTC
-	TRBJ2-2	-	TRBV4-1	CASSQAQRGELFF	TGCGCCAGCAGCCAAGCTCAGCGGGGGGAGCTGTTTTTT
-	TRBJ1-3	-	TRBV7-2	CASSSGYGNTIYF	TGTGCCAGCAGCTCGGGATACGGAAACACCATATATTTT
TRBD2	TRBJ2-1	-	TRBV6-6	CASSYHSGSHNEQFF	TGTGCCAGCAGTTACCATAGCGGGAGTCACAATGAGCAGTTCTTC
TRBD2	TRBJ2-1	-	TRBV7-2	CASRLAGDNEQFF	TGTGCCAGCAGACTAGCGGGGGACAATGAGCAGTTCTTC
TRBD2	TRBJ2-1	few	TRBV6-1	CASSEPSGRAYNEQFF	TGTGCCAGCAGTGAACCTAGCGGGAGGGCCTACAATGAGCAGTTCTTC
-	TRBJ1-2	-	TRBV6-5	CASSPGQTSGYTF	TGTGCCAGCAGCCCCGGACAAACTTCAGGCTACACCTTC
TRBD1	TRBJ1-1	-	TRBV30	CAWIETGPTEAFF	TGTGCCTGGATTGAGACAGGGCCCACTGAAGCTTTCTTT
TRBD1	TRBJ2-1	-	TRBV7-8	CASSPGGQGRSSYNEQFF	TGTGCCAGCAGCCCCGGGGGACAGGGTAGGAGCTCCTACAATGAGCAGTTCTTC
-	TRBJ2-2	-	TRBV30	CAWSGRTGITGELFF	TGTGCCTGGAGTGGGCGAACAGGGATCACCGGGGAGCTGTTTTTT
TRBD2	TRBJ2-3	-	TRBV4-3	CASSQGTSGRWDTQYF	TGCGCCAGCAGCCAAGGGACTAGCGGGAGGTGGGATACGCAGTATTTT
-	TRBJ2-7	-	TRBV5-1	CASSSAYEQYF	TGCGCCAGCAGCTCCGCCTACGAGCAGTACTTC
-	TRBJ1-3	-	TRBV14	CASSQALGTTGNTIYF	TGTGCCAGCAGCCAAGCTTTGGGGACTACTGGAAACACCATATATTTT
-	TRBJ2-5	-	TRBV12-3/TRBV12-4	CASSPPREETQYF	TGTGCCAGCAGTCCGCCCAGGGAAGAGACCCAGTACTTC
-	TRBJ2-7	few	TRBV4-1	CASSQDQNLSGEEQYF	TGCGCCAGCAGCCAAGATCAGAACCTATCGGGGGAGGAGCAGTACTTC
-	TRBJ2-7	-	TRBV7-3	CASSPETSTPYEQYF	TGTGCCAGCAGCCCCGAGACCTCGACTCCCTACGAGCAGTACTTC
TRBD1	TRBJ1-1	-	TRBV12-3/TRBV12-4	CASSGQGRVFF	TGTGCCAGCAGCGGACAGGGCAGGGTTTTCTTT
-	TRBJ1-2	-	TRBV2	CASSFRDGYTF	TGTGCCAGCAGCTTCCGGGATGGCTACACCTTC
-	TRBJ2-2	-	TRBV10-3	CAIRRDSNTGELFF	TGTGCCATCAGACGCGACTCAAACACCGGGGAGCTGTTTTTT
TRBD1	TRBJ2-5	-	TRBV20-1	CSASDRGRRETQYF	TGCAGTGCTAGTGACAGGGGGCGCCGGGAGACCCAGTACTTC
TRBD1	TRBJ1-2	-	TRBV7-8	CASSFSRPGQGAGGYTF	TGTGCCAGCAGCTTTTCCCGACCGGGACAGGGGGCAGGAGGCTACACCTTC
-	TRBJ2-3	-	TRBV15	CATNPNRNTDTQYF	TGTGCCACCAACCCGAACAGGAACACAGATACGCAGTATTTT
TRBD1	TRBJ1-5	-	TRBV4-3	CASSETGAHSNQPQHF	TGCGCCAGCAGCGAAACAGGGGCCCATAGCAATCAGCCCCAGCATTTT
TRBD1	TRBJ2-2	few	TRBV7-2	CASSPSPDRATGELFF	TGTGCCAGCAGCCCCTCCCCTGACAGGGCCACCGGGGAGCTGTTTTTT
-	TRBJ2-1	-	TRBV2	CASSDVADEQFF	TGTGCCAGCAGTGACGTAGCGGATGAGCAGTTCTTC
TRBD1	TRBJ1-4	-	TRBV12-5	CASGSGTGLGTNEKLFF	TGTGCTAGTGGTTCTGGGACAGGGTTAGGCACTAATGAAAAACTGTTTTTT
TRBD2	TRBJ2-1	-	TRBV13	CASSLGLLAGGNEQFF	TGTGCCAGCAGCTTAGGCCTACTAGCGGGAGGCAATGAGCAGTTCTTC
-	TRBJ1-5	-	TRBV19	CASSIARGGNQPQHF	TGTGCCAGTAGTATAGCCAGGGGTGGCAATCAGCCCCAGCATTTT
-	TRBJ1-5	-	TRBV6-2/TRBV6-3	CASSYAQGGSQPQHF	TGTGCCAGCAGTTACGCGCAGGGAGGGAGTCAGCCCCAGCATTTT
-	TRBJ1-1	-	TRBV7-9	CASSSGRGGSTEAFF	TGTGCCAGCAGCTCGGGTCGAGGGGGATCCACTGAAGCTTTCTTT
-	TRBJ2-5	-	TRBV25-1	CASRGTPPETQYF	TGTGCCAGCAGGGGGACACCGCCGGAGACCCAGTACTTC
TRBD2	TRBJ2-2	-	TRBV4-3	CASSQDPGGSGELFF	TGCGCCAGCAGCCAAGATCCCGGGGGGAGCGGGGAGCTGTTTTTT
TRBD2	TRBJ2-2	-	TRBV2	CASSRLAGEFGELFF	TGTGCCAGCAGTCGGCTAGCGGGAGAGTTCGGGGAGCTGTTTTTT
TRBD1	TRBJ1-2	-	TRBV15	CATSRYRGGYGYTF	TGTGCCACCAGCAGATACAGGGGTGGATATGGCTACACCTTC
-	TRBJ2-6	once	TRBV14	CASSQEGGSGANVLTF	TGTGCCAGCAGCCAAGAAGGAGGGTCTGGGGCCAACGTCCTGACTTTC
TRBD2	TRBJ2-7	once	TRBV4-2	CASSQGSGRRTYEQYF	TGTGCCAGCAGCCAAGGCAGCGGGAGGAGGACCTACGAGCAGTACTTC
TRBD1	TRBJ1-1	-	TRBV11-2	CASSPTSWGTGVNTEAFF	TGTGCCAGCAGCCCAACATCGTGGGGAACAGGGGTGAACACTGAAGCTTTCTTT
TRBD1	TRBJ2-2	-	TRBV29-1	CSVGGQGSTITGELFF	TGCAGCGTGGGAGGACAGGGGTCGACGATCACCGGGGAGCTGTTTTTT
-	TRBJ1-4	-	TRBV9	CASSPGAGALNEKLFF	TGTGCCAGCAGCCCCGGAGCAGGGGCCCTAAATGAAAAACTGTTTTTT
-	TRBJ1-2	-	TRBV4-1	CASSQGRGWYGYTF	TGCGCCAGCAGCCAGGGGCGGGGGTGGTATGGCTACACCTTC